One and the same sample provided the 23 T cell receptor beta chains below, sequenced in a study of cytomegalovirus exposure and HLA in healthy donors. PCR was performed using 60 Vbeta and 13 Jbeta primers. Data came from immunoSEQ multiplex PCR; TCRdb stores just in-frame clones and leaves some out. The sample has under 150,000 clones; nearly 80% are singletons. The sample was PBMCs. Source of these receptors: a woman in her twenties or thirties in good health and CMV-seropositive.

This clone showed up just a few times. The rearrangement uses TRBV7-9 and TRBJ2-2; tentatively, D is TRBD1 (6 bases). This CDR3 is built from 18 residues. Trimming removed 5 bases at V and 2 bases at J, with 21 bases between. CDR1 and CDR2 from the germline V gene are SEHNR and FQNEAQ (reference sequence). Written as DNA, the CDR3 is TGTGCCAGCAGCGCCCCCTTCTCTGGACAGTTTAACACCGGGGAGCTGTTTTTT. Amino acids: CASSAPFSGQFNTGELFF.

The chain is built from TRBV5-1 and TRBJ1-2; 8 bases fit TRBD1. CDR1 is SGHRS, CDR2 YFSETQ, per germline. Germline trimming cut 4 bases from V and 6 bases from J; bases unmatched to any gene: 11. The length of the CDR3 is 15 residues. CDR3 nucleotides: TGCGCCAGCAGCATGACGGACAGGGAAGGGCATGGCTACACCTTC. Its protein is CASSMTDREGHGYTF.

This chain uses TRBV28 with TRBJ2-6, with 7 bases that match TRBD1. The CDR3 length is 17 residues. J gave up 0 bases and V 5 bases, and 7 bases lay outside the gene matches. Germline CDR1 reads MDHEN; CDR2 reads SYDVKM. The CDR3 bases are TGTGCCAGCAGTCAAGGGGGCTTCCGCTCTGGGGCCAACGTCCTGACTTTC. It codes for CASSQGGFRSGANVLTF. Combining the CDR3 with reference TRBV28 and TRBJ2-6 gives the whole variable domain DVKVTQSSRYLVKRTGEKVFLECVQDMDHENMFWYRQDPGLGLRLIYFSYDVKMKEKGDIPEGYSVSREKKERFSLILESASTNQTSMYLCASSQGGFRSGANVLTFGAGSRLTVL.

This clone was detected once. V and J are TRBV29-1 and TRBJ2-7, with TRBD2 matching 11 bases. The V gene's germline CDR1 is SQVTM and CDR2 ANQGSEA. The V gene end was trimmed by 3 bases and the J gene end by 0 bases; junction bases not matched to a gene: 4. CDR3 length: 15 amino acids. CDR3 sequence reads: CSVEGGTSGSYEQYF. CDR3 coding DNA: TGCAGCGTTGAGGGGGGGACTAGCGGCTCCTACGAGCAGTACTTC.

The V call is TRBV10-2, the J call TRBJ2-1; 11 nucleotides align to TRBD2. With V trimmed by 6 bases and J by 2 bases, 0 bases remained unmatched. This CDR3 is 14 amino acids long. Germline lookup yields CDR1 WSHSY and CDR2 SAAADI. The CDR3 protein is CASRLAGAYNEQFF. The CDR3 nucleotides read TGCGCCAGCAGACTAGCGGGGGCCTACAATGAGCAGTTCTTC.

This chain joins TRBV6-1 and TRBJ2-5; the D is unclear. Germline values: CDR1 MNHNS, CDR2 SASEGT. CDR3 length: 14 amino acids. The germline V and J ends were trimmed by 6 bases and 1 base, with 12 bases remaining between them. For the CDR3, the DNA is TGTGCCAGCAGGTTAATGAGGTCCCAAGAGACCCAGTACTTC. Translated, it gives CASRLMRSQETQYF.

This clone was detected a few times. This sequence joins TRBV30 and TRBJ1-6; 9 nucleotides match TRBD1. CDR1 and CDR2 (germline): GTSNPN, SVGIG (reference sequence). There are 14 residues in the CDR3. V lost 5 bases to trimming and J lost 7 bases; unmatched junction nucleotides: 6. Written as DNA, the CDR3 is TGTGCCTGGGGGGGCGGGACAGGGAATTCACCCCTCCACTTT. This encodes CAWGGGTGNSPLHF.

The rearrangement uses TRBV6-6 and TRBJ1-2; 10 bases fit TRBD1. This CDR3 has 15 residues. Per germline, CDR1 MNHNY and CDR2 SVGAGI (reference sequence). J lost 4 bases, V lost 1 base, and 3 bases had no gene match. Here the CDR3 reads CASSYWTGGGYGYTF. CDR3 nucleotide sequence: TGTGCCAGCAGTTACTGGACAGGGGGTGGCTATGGCTACACCTTC.

There are a few counts of this clone. Other DNA sequences of this sample code for an identical CDR3. The rearrangement links TRBV6-5 to TRBJ1-4; D is ambiguous. Germline V CDR1 and CDR2: MNHEY, SVGAGI. This CDR3 region has 14 residues. V was cut by 5 bases and J by 0 bases, with 7 bases left in between. The CDR3 is CASSLSATNEKLFF. CDR3 nucleotides: TGTGCCAGCAGTCTATCCGCAACTAATGAAAAACTGTTTTTT.

The J gene is TRBJ2-3, the V gene TRBV7-9, with 8 bases lining up with TRBD2. Germline lookup yields CDR1 SEHNR and CDR2 FQNEAQ (reference sequence). The CDR3 runs to 19 residues. Unmatched junction bases numbered 12, after V lost 1 base and J lost 0 bases. The DNA of the CDR3 is TGTGCCAGCAGCTTAGGCCGTCTAGCGGGTCCTAAAAGCACAGATACGCAGTATTTT. This translates into CASSLGRLAGPKSTDTQYF.

This clone was seen a handful of times. The chain carries TRBV4-2 and TRBJ1-4, with 7 bases identical to TRBD1. The trim removed 4 bases at V and 4 bases at J, leaving 12 bases unmatched. Germline-derived CDR1 and CDR2 are LGHNA and YNFKEQ. The CDR3 loop spans 17 amino acids. CDR3 in amino acids: CASSRGQPPGDNEKLFF. In DNA, the CDR3 is TGTGCCAGCAGCCGGGGACAGCCCCCGGGAGATAATGAAAAACTGTTTTTT.

This clone was seen repeatedly, ten times or more. V gene TRBV28 combines with J gene TRBJ1-2; a possible D gene is TRBD1 (6 bases). The V gene's germline CDR1 is MDHEN and CDR2 SYDVKM. Trimming shortened V by 6 bases and J by 5 bases, and 10 bases separated the two germline ends. The CDR3 is made up of 12 amino acids. CDR3 sequence: CASRRGGYGYTF. For the CDR3, the DNA is TGTGCCAGCAGAAGGGGGGGGTATGGCTACACCTTC.

This chain uses TRBV7-6 with TRBJ2-3; 8 bases map to TRBD1. The junction had 15 bases not matched to a gene; V was cut back by 5 bases and J by 5 bases. There are 17 residues in the CDR3. Germline V CDR1 and CDR2: SGHVS, FNYEAQ. The CDR3 coding sequence is TGTGCCAGCAGCCCGGTGGGCTCCAGGGGGCATGGAGATACGCAGTATTTT. Its protein is CASSPVGSRGHGDTQYF.

The chain carries TRBV7-9 and TRBJ1-3; D is ambiguous. The CDR3 loop spans 13 amino acids. The germline V gene encodes CDR1 SEHNR and CDR2 FQNEAQ (reference sequence). V lost 5 bases and J 0 bases, leaving 5 bases between the germline ends. In nucleotides, the CDR3 is TGTGCCAGCAGCCCGAGCTCTGGAAACACCATATATTTT. It is translated as CASSPSSGNTIYF. The variable domain in full, with the rest retrieved from reference TRBV7-9 and TRBJ1-3, is DTGVSQNPRHKITKRGQNVTFRCDPISEHNRLYWYRQTLGQGPEFLTYFQNEAQLEKSRLLSDRFSAERPKGSFSTLEIQRTEQGDSAMYLCASSPSSGNTIYFGEGSWLTVV.

The chain combines TRBV23-1 with TRBJ1-6, with TRBD1 matching over 10 bases. TRBV23-1 is an ORF for which the function is uncertain. The CDR3 covers 21 residues. After removal of 4 bases from V and 6 bases from J, the junction contained 21 bases not matched to a gene. In DNA form, the CDR3 reads TGCGCCAGCAGTCCCCCAGGGGGGGACAGGGGTCCCCCAGGGGGTAATTCACCCCTCCACTTT. Its protein is CASSPPGGDRGPPGGNSPLHF.

The chain combines TRBV5-5 with TRBJ2-5; D is unclear. The CDR3 spans 16 residues. Between the trimmed V and J ends, which lost 1 base and 0 bases, there was a span of 13 bases. Germline loops: CDR1 SGHKS, CDR2 YYEKEE (reference sequence). The CDR3 sequence is CASSLSPSGYQETQYF. The DNA of the CDR3 is TGTGCCAGCAGCTTGAGCCCCTCCGGGTACCAAGAGACCCAGTACTTC.

The chain recombines TRBV19 with TRBJ2-7; weak D call: TRBD1 (6 bases). V lost 2 bases to trimming and J lost 7 bases, with 24 bases between them. The CDR3 spans 17 residues. The germline gives CDR1 LNHDA, CDR2 SQIVND (reference sequence). The CDR3 DNA sequence: TGTGCCAGTAGTATACGTTCGGGACAAAGGGTTCAAGAAGAGCAGTACTTC. This encodes CASSIRSGQRVQEEQYF. The full variable domain, rest sourced from reference TRBV19 and TRBJ2-7, is DGGITQSPKYLFRKEGQNVTLSCEQNLNHDAMYWYRQDPGQGLRLIYYSQIVNDFQKGDIAEGYSVSREKKESFPLTVTSAQKNPTAFYLCASSIRSGQRVQEEQYFGPGTRLTVT.

The chain links TRBV7-9 to TRBJ2-2; no clear D. Germline V gene lookup returns CDR1 SEHNR and CDR2 FQNEAQ (reference sequence). Trimming cost V 4 bases and J 2 bases, with 5 bases left between them. The CDR3 spans 13 residues. The CDR3 region is CASSYKNTGELFF. The CDR3 region has the DNA TGTGCCAGCAGCTACAAAAACACCGGGGAGCTGTTTTTT. Combining the CDR3 with reference TRBV7-9 and TRBJ2-2 gives the whole variable domain DTGVSQNPRHKITKRGQNVTFRCDPISEHNRLYWYRQTLGQGPEFLTYFQNEAQLEKSRLLSDRFSAERPKGSFSTLEIQRTEQGDSAMYLCASSYKNTGELFFGEGSRLTVL.

The CDR3 spells CASSLSGYEQYF. In DNA form, the CDR3 reads TGTGCCAGCAGCTTAAGCGGCTACGAGCAGTACTTC. This chain connects TRBV11-1 to TRBJ2-7; the D gene is possibly TRBD2 (5 bases). The germline V gene encodes CDR1 SGHAT and CDR2 FQDESV (reference sequence). Trimming took off 2 bases at V and 3 bases at J, with 5 bases between the two ends. CDR3 length: 12 residues.

The chain recombines TRBV4-2 with TRBJ2-7; 7 bases align to TRBD2. J gave up 4 bases and V 0 bases, and 9 bases lay outside the gene matches. The CDR3 is made up of 16 amino acids. CDR1 is LGHNA, CDR2 YNFKEQ, per germline. The DNA for the CDR3 is TGTGCCAGCAGCCAAGATCTTTCCGGGGACTATTACGAGCAGTACTTC. This encodes CASSQDLSGDYYEQYF.

This clone was seen a handful of times. The chain combines TRBV5-1 with TRBJ2-4; 7 bases are shared with TRBD1. Losses at the gene ends were 0 bases for V and 7 bases for J; bases not matched to a gene: 1. Germline loops: CDR1 SGHRS, CDR2 YFSETQ. The CDR3 sequence is 13 residues long. CDR3 amino acids: CASSLGQGNIQYF. The DNA for the CDR3 is TGCGCCAGCAGCTTGGGACAGGGTAACATTCAGTACTTC.

The chain employs TRBV2 and TRBJ1-2; D unclear. Germline loops: CDR1 SNHLY, CDR2 FYNNEI. The CDR3 sequence is 12 residues long. V was trimmed by 1 base and J by 5 bases, leaving 5 bases between them. The CDR3 spells CASSEVRYGYTF. The CDR3 DNA sequence: TGTGCCAGCAGTGAAGTTAGATATGGCTACACCTTC.

The rearrangement links TRBV5-6 to TRBJ2-3, with D tentatively TRBD1 (6 bases). The CDR3 runs 14 residues. Germline loops: CDR1 SGHDT, CDR2 YYEEEE. Trimming left V 4 bases short and J 4 bases short, with 13 bases between. The CDR3 here is CASSPGTRPDTQYF. CDR3 nucleotide sequence: TGTGCCAGCAGCCCCGGGACACGCCCAGATACGCAGTATTTT. Full variable domain (remainder filled in from reference TRBV5-6 and TRBJ2-3): DAGVTQSPTHLIKTRGQQVTLRCSPKSGHDTVSWYQQALGQGPQFIFQYYEEEERQRGNFPDRFSGHQFPNYSSELNVNALLLGDSALYLCASSPGTRPDTQYFGPGTRLTVL.